A single sample gave rise to the 17 T cell receptor beta chains below, sequenced in a study of T cells in Graves' hyperthyroidism and ophthalmopathy. Researchers amplified the TCR beta CDR3 regions from RNA transcripts. HTBI primers were employed in a first-round RT-PCR of the TCR CDR3. Each CDR3 protein is one row after TCRdb ran MiXCR on the multiplex PCR reads. The table has hundreds of thousands of distinct CDR3 sequences, 17% seen once. The sequenced material came from blood. These receptors were obtained from a young woman with Graves' ophthalmopathy.

In this sample, this clonotype turned up a few times. The rearrangement uses TRBV7-9 and TRBJ2-2, with 7 bases that match TRBD1. The CDR3 loop spans 14 amino acids. Germline V lookup: CDR1 SEHNR, CDR2 FQNEAQ (reference sequence). V lost 5 bases to trimming and J lost 6 bases; unmatched junction nucleotides: 6. The CDR3 DNA reads TGTGCCAGCAGCCCCGGACAGGCCCCCGGGGAGCTGTTTTTT. This translates into CASSPGQAPGELFF. The variable domain in full, completed from reference TRBV7-9 and TRBJ2-2, reads DTGVSQNPRHKITKRGQNVTFRCDPISEHNRLYWYRQTLGQGPEFLTYFQNEAQLEKSRLLSDRFSAERPKGSFSTLEIQRTEQGDSAMYLCASSPGQAPGELFFGEGSRLTVL.

The genes are TRBV4-3 and TRBJ2-7; TRBD2 aligns across 10 bases. CDR1 and CDR2 from the germline V gene are LGHNA and YSLEER. The CDR3 totals 16 residues. V lost 3 bases, J lost 0 bases, and 5 bases stayed unmatched. The CDR3 coding sequence is TGCGCCAGCAGCCAGCTCACTAGCGGGGACTCCTACGAGCAGTACTTC. Its protein is CASSQLTSGDSYEQYF.

Only a few counts were recorded for this clonotype. The chain uses TRBV10-2 and TRBJ2-7; the D gene is possibly TRBD1 (6 bases). Germline values: CDR1 WSHSY, CDR2 SAAADI. V lost 6 bases and J lost 1, with 10 bases in between. The CDR3 has 13 residues. CDR3 in amino acids: CASRDSDSYEQYF. The DNA of the CDR3 is TGCGCCAGCAGGGACAGCGATTCCTACGAGCAGTACTTC.

This clonotype was seen repeatedly, ten times or more. CDR3 DNA sequence: TGTGCCAGCAGCCAAGAAATCCATTGGACCCAGTACTTC. This translates into CASSQEIHWTQYF. The V and J genes are TRBV3-1 and TRBJ2-5, with D hard to call. V lost 0 bases to trimming and J lost 7 bases, with 9 bases between them. The CDR3 has 13 residues. Germline V gives CDR1 LGHDT, CDR2 YNNKEL (reference sequence).

This clonotype was detected ten times or more. This sequence joins TRBV5-6 and TRBJ1-1; 8 positions agree with TRBD1. V gave up 0 bases and J gave up 4 bases; unmatched junction bases: 8. There are 16 residues in the CDR3. Germline values: CDR1 SGHDT, CDR2 YYEEEE. The CDR3 DNA follows: TGTGCCAGCAGCTTGGAAGGCAGGGGGCCGAGCACTGAAGCTTTCTTT. Translation: CASSLEGRGPSTEAFF.

This clonotype was counted only a few times. The chain has TRBV5-1 and TRBJ2-7; 11 nucleotides match TRBD2. Germline assignment: CDR1 SGHRS and CDR2 YFSETQ. Germline trimming cut 4 bases from V and 2 bases from J; bases unmatched to any gene: 5. The CDR3 is 15 residues long. For the CDR3, the DNA is TGCGCCAGCAGCCCCTTTAGCGGGGGGGCCTACGAGCAGTACTTC. Its translation is CASSPFSGGAYEQYF. The full variable domain, in which reference TRBV5-1 and TRBJ2-7 provide the parts outside the CDR3, is KAGVTQTPRYLIKTRGQQVTLSCSPISGHRSVSWYQQTPGQGLQFLFEYFSETQRNKGNFPGRFSGRQFSNSRSEMNVSTLELGDSALYLCASSPFSGGAYEQYFGPGTRLTVT.

This clonotype was found many times. DNA for the CDR3: TGTGCCAGCAGCTTGCAAGGGAGCCGAAATGAAAAACTGTTTTTT. It is translated as CASSLQGSRNEKLFF. The rearrangement uses TRBV5-6 and TRBJ1-4, with D uncertain. CDR1 is SGHDT and CDR2 is YYEEEE in the germline V gene. The CDR3 is 15 residues long. V was pared by 1 base and J by 5 bases, with 12 bases between.

The rearrangement uses TRBV4-2 and TRBJ2-7; D is possibly TRBD1 or TRBD2 (5 bases each). V was clipped by 1 base and J by 3 bases, with 10 bases between them. The CDR3 is 14 amino acids. Per the germline V gene, CDR1 is LGHNA and CDR2 is YNFKEQ. CDR3 region: CASSQGGEHYEQYF. In DNA form, the CDR3 reads TGTGCCAGCAGCCAAGGAGGGGAGCACTACGAGCAGTACTTC.

This clonotype was detected only a few times. The chain couples TRBV19 to TRBJ2-1, with TRBD1 as a possible D gene (6 bases). The CDR3 length is 14 residues. V was pared by 6 bases and J by 1 base, with 10 bases between. Germline CDR1 LNHDA, CDR2 SQIVND (reference sequence). The DNA for the CDR3 is TGTGCCAGTAGGTCCGGACAGTCCTACAATGAGCAGTTCTTC. This encodes CASRSGQSYNEQFF.

The chain uses TRBV5-1 and TRBJ2-7, with TRBD1 matching 9 bases. Germline CDR1 SGHRS, CDR2 YFSETQ. This CDR3 region has 14 residues. Trimming removed 2 bases from V and 6 bases from J; junction bases left unmatched: 6. CDR3 nucleotide sequence: TGCGCCAGCAGCTTCCGGGACAGGGAAATCGAGCAGTACTTC. Translating it yields CASSFRDREIEQYF. The whole variable domain, remainder taken from reference TRBV5-1 and TRBJ2-7, is KAGVTQTPRYLIKTRGQQVTLSCSPISGHRSVSWYQQTPGQGLQFLFEYFSETQRNKGNFPGRFSGRQFSNSRSEMNVSTLELGDSALYLCASSFRDREIEQYFGPGTRLTVT.

This clonotype appeared many times. The V call is TRBV11-2, the J call TRBJ1-1; D may be TRBD1 (6 bases). The V gene lost 6 bases and the J gene lost 4 bases, with 27 bases spanning the gap. CDR3 length equals 18 residues. Germline V gives CDR1 SGHAT, CDR2 FQNNGV. The CDR3 is CASSYTSRWGALSTEAFF. CDR3 in DNA: TGTGCCAGCAGTTACACCTCCAGATGGGGGGCTCTGTCCACTGAAGCTTTCTTT.

This rearrangement joins TRBV2 to TRBJ2-5, with 9 bases that match TRBD1. This CDR3 has 14 residues. The germline V gene encodes CDR1 SNHLY and CDR2 FYNNEI. Germline trimming cut 6 bases from V and 5 bases from J; bases unmatched to any gene: 7. Here the CDR3 DNA reads TGTGCCAGCAGGGAGACAGGGGGAATGGAGACCCAGTACTTC. Translated, it gives CASRETGGMETQYF.

This sequence joins TRBV29-1 and TRBJ1-1; TRBD1 is a possible D gene (5 bases). Trimming left V 5 bases short and J 0 bases short, with 16 bases between. The germline gives CDR1 SQVTM, CDR2 ANQGSEA. This CDR3 is 15 amino acids long. DNA of the CDR3: TGCAGCGTTTTTGAGAGGGGTGCAGTGAACACTGAAGCTTTCTTT. This encodes CSVFERGAVNTEAFF.

This clonotype was counted many times. This rearrangement joins TRBV7-2 to TRBJ2-7, with 7 bases aligning to TRBD2. V lost 1 base to trimming and J lost 3 bases; unmatched junction nucleotides: 3. Germline CDR1 and CDR2: SGHTA and FQGNSA. The CDR3 consists of 14 residues. Here the CDR3 DNA reads TGTGCCAGCAGCTTAGAGCGGGGCTACTACGAGCAGTACTTC. Translation: CASSLERGYYEQYF.

This rearrangement joins TRBV25-1 to TRBJ2-5; D not certain. CDR3 length equals 14 residues. Germline lookup yields CDR1 MGHDK and CDR2 SYGVNS. The germline V and J ends were trimmed by 2 bases and 0 bases, with 7 bases remaining between them. The CDR3 loop is CASSELRDQETQYF. CDR3 bases: TGTGCCAGCAGTGAACTAAGGGACCAAGAGACCCAGTACTTC.

The chain carries TRBV5-1 and TRBJ2-2; D not certain. The CDR3 has 15 amino acids. Germline V gene lookup returns CDR1 SGHRS and CDR2 YFSETQ. V lost 2 bases to trimming and J lost 1 base, with 9 bases between them. Written as DNA, the CDR3 is TGCGCCAGCAGCTTCGGGTTGATGAACACCGGGGAGCTGTTTTTT. Amino acids: CASSFGLMNTGELFF.

This clonotype was seen ten or more times. This sequence joins TRBV6-1 and TRBJ2-2; D is undetermined. Per germline, CDR1 MNHNS and CDR2 SASEGT. V lost 5 bases to trimming and J lost 8 bases, with 9 bases between them. This CDR3 has 12 residues. The CDR3 sequence: CASSSTGGELFF. CDR3 DNA: TGTGCCAGCAGTTCGACCGGGGGGGAGCTGTTTTTT.